This T cell receptor beta chain was observed in a study of shared clonotypes between healthy human individuals. The V segment lost 7 bases and the J segment 6 bases; nucleotides outside the gene matches: 10. Germline CDR1 reads MDHEN; CDR2 reads SYDVKM. The CDR3 runs to 15 residues. In the sorted-subset replicate PCRs, about 190 ng DNA, 25,000 to 30,000 T cell genomes, was used. Sequencing used immunoSEQ multiplex PCR; TCRdb keeps in-frame clones, though not all of them. The sample includes a few million clones, just under 95% seen only once; the top ten take roughly 0.34%. As regards this clone: As yet, its antigen is unknown.

Whole-study findings and limits: It was expected that sequencing depth would affect clonotype sharing among donors.

Sequenced sample: naive CD4+ T cells from PBMCs. Described subset: CD45RA+ positively selected. The chain couples TRBV28 to TRBJ2-1, with TRBD2 matching 9 bases. This TCR was recovered from a man between 18 and 35 years old in good health. Some clones in this sample may be carry-over from other donors' samples. The CDR3, as DNA: TGTGCCAGCATCCGGACTGAGACTAGCGGCAATGAGCAGTTCTTC. Protein sequence: CASIRTETSGNEQFF.